The 2 T cell receptor beta chains presented below share a single source sample, sequenced in a study of T cell clonality in common variable immunodeficiency. Produced via immunoSEQ multiplex PCR; TCRdb's table is partial and in-frame only. The sample includes around 57,000 clones, none of them occurring once. The sequenced sample consisted of peripheral blood mononuclear cells. The receptors shown here come from a person aged 18 to 70 in good health.

In its sample, this clone was seen many times. The sequenced CDR3 bases are TGCGCCAGCAGCTTGGGGACAGGGAGGGAGACC. Protein sequence: CASSLGTGRET. The whole CDR3 protein reads CASSLGTGRETQYF. This chain joins TRBV5-1 and TRBJ2-5, with 8 positions matching TRBD1. The DNA ends 3 residues before the CDR3 does, and the rest of the CDR3 is filled in from the germline J gene. Germline V gene sequence: CDR1 SGHRS, CDR2 YFSETQ. This CDR3 comprises 14 residues. Trimming cost V 0 bases and J 5 bases; bases outside gene matches: 3.

This clone was seen repeatedly, ten times or more. The sequenced fragment ends 3 residues before the CDR3 boundary, so the rest is inferred from the germline J gene. The V call is TRBV7-2, the J call TRBJ2-3; 7 bases are a match to TRBD2. Germline V CDR1 and CDR2: SGHTA, FQGNSA. The length of the CDR3 is 15 residues. V lost 5 bases to trimming and J lost 6 bases; unmatched junction nucleotides: 11. CDR3 region: CASSPRAGRGDTQYF. The DNA read from the CDR3 is TGTGCCAGCAGCCCGAGGGCAGGGCGGGGGGATACG.